The 28 T cell receptor beta chains given below trace back to one sample, sequenced in a study of shared clonotypes between healthy human individuals (dated by TCRdb to about 2020). To prepare the library, the immunoSEQ multiplex PCR assay was applied. The source is immuneACCESS, and TCRdb retained only in-frame sequences with V and J called. Part of the clones is not carried over; for the studies checked, unresolved V genes explain less than half of this, and the remainder is unexplained. For this sample the table gives 600,000 to 800,000 clones, of which 72% were detected only once. The top ten clones comprise around 1.8% of the sample. Source material: memory CD4+ T cells sorted from blood. The cell subset or site label here, explained by the study, means: CD45RA-negative fraction. These TCRs come from a young woman in good health.

This rearrangement joins TRBV11-2 to TRBJ1-4; no firm D call. This CDR3 is built from 15 residues. V was clipped by 1 base and J by 0 bases, with 6 bases between them. The germline gives CDR1 SGHAT, CDR2 FQNNGV. This CDR3 is CASSLAQSTNEKLFF. The CDR3 bases are TGTGCCAGCAGCTTAGCGCAGTCAACTAATGAAAAACTGTTTTTT.

The chain uses TRBV2 and TRBJ2-2; 7 bases align to TRBD2. The CDR3 length is 15 residues. Germline lookup yields CDR1 SNHLY and CDR2 FYNNEI. V was pared by 8 bases and J by 4 bases, with 10 bases of the junction left unmatched. The CDR3 spells CASGLIAGSTGELFF. CDR3 bases: TGTGCCAGCGGACTCATAGCGGGCTCCACCGGGGAGCTGTTTTTT.

In regard to this clone: The same CDR3 also results from other DNA sequences found in this sample. The chain links TRBV12-5 to TRBJ1-5, with TRBD1 matching over 9 bases. CDR1 is LGHNT and CDR2 is FRNRAP in the germline V gene. The CDR3 covers 14 residues. The V gene end was trimmed by 5 bases and the J gene end by 4 bases; junction bases not matched to a gene: 3. CDR3 coding DNA: TGTGCTAGTGGTCCGGGACAGGGAAATCAGCCCCAGCATTTT. Amino acid sequence: CASGPGQGNQPQHF.

The rearrangement joins TRBV6-4 to TRBJ1-5, with unresolved D. This CDR3 has 12 amino acids. Trimming pared 3 bases from V and 9 bases from J, leaving 9 bases between. CDR1 is MRHNA, CDR2 SNTAGT, per germline. The CDR3 DNA reads TGTGCCAGCAGTGATGTGGGAGGGCCCCAGCATTTT. Amino acid sequence: CASSDVGGPQHF.

The J gene is TRBJ2-1, the V gene TRBV30; TRBD2 is a possible D gene (5 bases). V was clipped by 0 bases and J by 0 bases, with 6 bases between them. This CDR3 has 14 residues. The V gene's germline CDR1 is GTSNPN and CDR2 SVGIG (reference sequence). The CDR3 sequence is CAWSVGVSYNEQFF. In DNA form, the CDR3 reads TGTGCCTGGAGTGTCGGGGTCTCCTACAATGAGCAGTTCTTC. Based on the CDR3 plus reference TRBV30 and TRBJ2-1, the full variable domain is SQTIHQWPATLVQPVGSPLSLECTVEGTSNPNLYWYRQAAGRGLQLLFYSVGIGQISSEVPQNLSASRPQDRQFILSSKKLLLSDSGFYLCAWSVGVSYNEQFFGPGTRLTVL.

The chain couples TRBV2 to TRBJ2-3, with D possibly TRBD1 on 5 matching bases. Per germline, CDR1 SNHLY and CDR2 FYNNEI. This CDR3 is built from 17 residues. The germline V and J ends were trimmed by 7 bases and 1 base, with 21 bases remaining between them. In nucleotides, the CDR3 is TGTGCCAGCAACCGCACCCCGACAGCCAGAGGCACAGATACGCAGTATTTT. It yields the protein CASNRTPTARGTDTQYF.

CDR3 bases: TGCAGCGTTGGGCGCGGGGTCGACACTGAAGCTTTCTTT. It specifies CSVGRGVDTEAFF. The V gene is TRBV29-1, the J gene TRBJ1-1, with no clear D. V gave up 4 bases and J gave up 3 bases, with 12 bases separating them. In germline, CDR1 is SQVTM, CDR2 ANQGSEA. This CDR3 comprises 13 residues.

The chain combines TRBV6-5 with TRBJ2-1; 9 bases map to TRBD1. The ends lost 5 bases at V and 9 bases at J; junction bases unmatched: 11. The CDR3 is 15 amino acids. Germline CDR1 reads MNHEY; CDR2 reads SVGAGI. The CDR3 DNA is TGTGCCAGCAGTAACCCGGGACAGGGTATAAGTGAGCAGTTCTTC. This codes for CASSNPGQGISEQFF.

The CDR3, as DNA: TGTGCCAGTAGTACGAGGGAGTTTTCGGCTACGCAGTATTTT. Translated, it gives CASSTREFSATQYF. The chain carries TRBV19 and TRBJ2-3; TRBD2 might be the D (5 bases). The CDR3 is 14 amino acids. With 4 bases removed from V and 8 bases from J, the gap between germline ends came to 16 bases. Germline V lookup: CDR1 LNHDA, CDR2 SQIVND (reference sequence).

The sample holds many counts of this clone. This CDR3 is also generated by other DNA sequences in the sample. V gene TRBV5-1 combines with J gene TRBJ1-3; a weak D match, TRBD1 (6 bases). The germline gives CDR1 SGHRS, CDR2 YFSETQ. V was cut by 4 bases and J by 4 bases, with 12 bases left in between. This CDR3 is 14 amino acids long. CDR3 nucleotide sequence: TGCGCCAGCAGCCTAGCAGGGGAAGGAAACACCATATATTTT. This encodes CASSLAGEGNTIYF.

The gene calls are TRBV15 and TRBJ2-7; 8 positions agree with TRBD2. The CDR3 runs to 15 residues. The J segment lost 2 bases and the V segment lost 1 base, leaving 4 bases of the junction unmatched. CDR1 is LNHNV and CDR2 is YYDKDF in the germline V gene (reference sequence). CDR3: CATSRGGREAYEQYF. The CDR3 DNA reads as TGTGCCACCAGCAGAGGGGGGCGGGAGGCCTACGAGCAGTACTTC.

The chain employs TRBV12-2 and TRBJ2-2; the table's D call TRBD2 went unverified against the DNA. TRBV12-2 is noted as a pseudogene. The CDR3 is 13 residues long. The DNA for the CDR3 is TGTGCAAGTCGCTTAGCTAGCACCGGGGAGCTGTTTTTT. Its translation: CASRLASTGELFF.

The chain combines TRBV19 with TRBJ1-5, with D possibly being TRBD1 (6 bases). The V end was cut by 6 bases, the J end by 0 bases, with 24 bases between. Per the germline V gene, CDR1 is LNHDA and CDR2 is SQIVND (reference sequence). This CDR3 has 19 amino acids. CDR3 sequence (DNA): TGTGCCAGTAGCCTACTGGGGCAGCGAGGGGGATATAGCAATCAGCCCCAGCATTTT. Translation: CASSLLGQRGGYSNQPQHF.

The chain employs TRBV10-3 and TRBJ1-1; D might be TRBD1 (5 bases). CDR3 length: 14 amino acids. V shed 8 bases and J shed 0 bases, with 13 bases lying between them. Germline loops: CDR1 ENHRY, CDR2 SYGVKD. The CDR3 is CAIGGRGVNTEAFF. CDR3 in DNA: TGTGCCATCGGGGGTAGAGGGGTGAACACTGAAGCTTTCTTT.

The chain employs TRBV10-2 and TRBJ1-5; D may be TRBD1 (6 bases). The CDR3 consists of 15 residues. Trimming took 6 bases from V and 2 from J, leaving 14 bases between them. Per germline, CDR1 WSHSY and CDR2 SAAADI. The CDR3 loop reads CASRRGGQGNQPQHF. CDR3 DNA sequence: TGCGCCAGCAGACGTGGGGGGCAGGGCAATCAGCCCCAGCATTTT.

V is TRBV19 and J is TRBJ1-4; 7 positions match TRBD1. The CDR3 is 14 residues long. V was pared by 6 bases and J by 8 bases, with 9 bases of the junction left unmatched. CDR1 and CDR2 from the germline V gene are LNHDA and SQIVND (reference sequence). The CDR3 loop is CASSGTEFSEKLFF. CDR3 in DNA: TGTGCCAGTAGCGGGACAGAATTCTCGGAAAAACTGTTTTTT.

This chain links TRBV19 with TRBJ2-1, with TRBD1 matching 10 bases. Trimming took 7 bases from V and 2 from J; bases not matched to a gene: 5. Germline V gene data show CDR1 as LNHDA and CDR2 as SQIVND (reference sequence). The CDR3 is made up of 15 amino acids. The CDR3 DNA follows: TGTGCCAGTACCCCGGGACAGGGGACCTACAATGAGCAGTTCTTC. Amino acids: CASTPGQGTYNEQFF. The full variable domain, with the rest looked up from reference TRBV19 and TRBJ2-1, is DGGITQSPKYLFRKEGQNVTLSCEQNLNHDAMYWYRQDPGQGLRLIYYSQIVNDFQKGDIAEGYSVSREKKESFPLTVTSAQKNPTAFYLCASTPGQGTYNEQFFGPGTRLTVL.

The CDR3 DNA follows: TGTGCCAGCAGCTTGGGGGTAAACTATGGCTACACCTTC. Amino acid sequence: CASSLGVNYGYTF. V gene TRBV7-3 combines with J gene TRBJ1-2; D might be TRBD1 (5 bases). CDR3 length equals 13 residues. The V gene's germline CDR1 is SGHTA and CDR2 FQGTGA. Trimming removed 3 bases at V and 2 bases at J, with 7 bases between.

The chain employs TRBV7-2 and TRBJ2-1; either TRBD1 or TRBD2 may fit D (5 bases each). Trimming removed 2 bases from V and 6 bases from J, with 8 bases in between. Germline V gives CDR1 SGHTA, CDR2 FQGNSA. This CDR3 is built from 13 residues. The CDR3, as DNA: TGTGCCAGCAGCTTAAGAGGGGTCAATGAGCAGTTCTTC. Protein: CASSLRGVNEQFF.

This rearrangement joins TRBV5-8 to TRBJ2-7; no clear D. Germline V CDR1 and CDR2: SGHTS, YDEGEE. This CDR3 is 13 amino acids long. V dropped 4 bases and J dropped 7 bases, with 15 bases sitting between them. The CDR3 sequence: CASSGVGSREQYF. DNA of the CDR3: TGTGCCAGCAGCGGAGTGGGCTCCAGGGAGCAGTACTTC.

The chain recombines TRBV4-1 with TRBJ2-2, with TRBD2 identical over 14 bases. This CDR3 region has 17 residues. V was pared by 3 bases and J by 7 bases, with 7 bases of the junction left unmatched. The germline V gene has CDR1 MGHRA and CDR2 YSYEKL. The CDR3 DNA is TGCGCCAGCAGCCAGGGGACTAGCGGGAGTCAAGGCGGGGAGCTGTTTTTT. Translated, it gives CASSQGTSGSQGGELFF.

The chain employs TRBV10-3 and TRBJ2-7, with TRBD1 matching 7 bases. The V and J ends lost 0 bases and 1 base, in that order; junction bases with no gene match: 0. The CDR3 length is 14 residues. The germline V gene has CDR1 ENHRY and CDR2 SYGVKD. DNA of the CDR3: TGTGCCATCAGTGAGTCCAGGGGGTCCTACGAGCAGTACTTC. This codes for CAISESRGSYEQYF.

This clone was observed once. The chain combines TRBV11-2 with TRBJ2-7; the D is unclear. V was trimmed by 5 bases and J by 3 bases, leaving 14 bases between them. Germline CDR1 and CDR2: SGHAT and FQNNGV. The CDR3 length is 14 residues. The CDR3 sequence: CASSPWTALYEQYF. CDR3 bases: TGTGCCAGCAGCCCGTGGACCGCACTCTACGAGCAGTACTTC.

Here the CDR3 reads CASSLYQGLGSYNEQFF. In DNA, the CDR3 is TGTGCCAGCAGTTTATACCAGGGGTTGGGCTCCTACAATGAGCAGTTCTTC. This sequence joins TRBV28 and TRBJ2-1; TRBD1 might be the D (6 bases). Germline CDR1 is MDHEN and CDR2 is SYDVKM. The CDR3 consists of 17 residues. V shed 1 base and J shed 0 bases, with 13 bases lying between them. The full variable domain, its missing parts supplied by reference TRBV28 and TRBJ2-1, is DVKVTQSSRYLVKRTGEKVFLECVQDMDHENMFWYRQDPGLGLRLIYFSYDVKMKEKGDIPEGYSVSREKKERFSLILESASTNQTSMYLCASSLYQGLGSYNEQFFGPGTRLTVL.

This chain uses TRBV5-4 with TRBJ2-7; perhaps TRBD1 as D (6 bases). Germline lookup yields CDR1 SGHNT and CDR2 YYREEE (reference sequence). This CDR3 comprises 16 residues. Trimming left V 4 bases short and J 1 base short, with 18 bases between. The CDR3 region has the DNA TGTGCCAGCAGCGCGGACAGTTTCCCACTTTCCTACGAGCAGTACTTC. Protein: CASSADSFPLSYEQYF.

The chain carries TRBV5-8 and TRBJ1-5; D ambiguous. The germline V and J ends were trimmed by 1 base and 3 bases, with 11 bases remaining between them. The CDR3 extends over 15 amino acids. The V gene's germline CDR1 is SGHTS and CDR2 YDEGEE. CDR3 sequence: CASSLTRTLNQPQHF. In DNA, the CDR3 is TGTGCCAGCAGCTTGACACGGACCCTCAATCAGCCCCAGCATTTT.

This sequence joins TRBV27 and TRBJ2-7; unclear D gene. V was trimmed by 3 bases and J by 3 bases, leaving 9 bases between them. The CDR3 consists of 13 residues. Per the germline V gene, CDR1 is MNHEY and CDR2 is SMNVEV (reference sequence). CDR3 region: CASSFGPGYEQYF. Here the CDR3 DNA reads TGTGCCAGCAGTTTCGGCCCGGGCTACGAGCAGTACTTC.

This clone was seen a few times. The V gene is TRBV4-1, the J gene TRBJ2-5; 9 positions agree with TRBD2. Per the germline V gene, CDR1 is MGHRA and CDR2 is YSYEKL. This CDR3 has 16 amino acids. V lost 1 base to trimming and J lost 5 bases; unmatched junction nucleotides: 8. This CDR3 is CASSQGNSGSGETQYF. DNA of the CDR3: TGCGCCAGCAGCCAAGGGAATAGCGGGAGCGGCGAGACCCAGTACTTC.